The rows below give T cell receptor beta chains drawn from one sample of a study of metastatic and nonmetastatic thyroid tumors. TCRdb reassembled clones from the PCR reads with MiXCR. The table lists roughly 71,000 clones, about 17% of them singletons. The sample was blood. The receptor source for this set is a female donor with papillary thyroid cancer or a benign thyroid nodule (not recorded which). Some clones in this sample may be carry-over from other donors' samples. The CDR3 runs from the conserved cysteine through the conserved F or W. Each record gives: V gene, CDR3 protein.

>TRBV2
CASSRGTGGHEQYF
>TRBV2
CASSEAPVNNEQFF
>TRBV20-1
CSPRGTSGISYNEQFF
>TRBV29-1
CSVGQYGGYTF
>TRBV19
CASSIAGYGYTF
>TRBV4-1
CASSQDPLAAYEQYF
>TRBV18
CASSPGQGAGGYTF
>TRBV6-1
CASPPRGVYTEAFF
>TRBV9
CASSVEGGGPYEQYF
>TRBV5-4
CASSDGGRVYEQYF
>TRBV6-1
CASRASTVFYEQYF
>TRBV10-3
CAISVLAGESGELFF